This entry concerns a single T cell receptor (beta chain). This sample stems from a study of brain metastases from non-small cell lung cancer. The protocol was immunoSEQ multiplex PCR, while the TCRdb copy is restricted to in-frame clones and leaves out a portion. The table includes 2,300 or so clones, 80% detected once. Sequenced input: tumor-adjacent normal tissue. This receptor was obtained from a donor aged 40 or older with non-small cell lung cancer.

The CDR3 sequence: CASSLGQGAREKLFF. The CDR3 bases are TGTGCCAGCAGCCTCGGACAGGGGGCGAGAGAAAAACTGTTTTTT. This chain links TRBV5-8 with TRBJ1-4, with 11 nucleotides matching TRBD1. This CDR3 has 15 residues. The V segment lost 4 bases and the J segment 8 bases; nucleotides outside the gene matches: 7. Germline CDR1 reads SGHTS; CDR2 reads YDEGEE.